Here is one TCR beta chain with its context. Antigen unknown. A much bigger clone sits one base away, suggesting this may be a read error. Germline V gives CDR1 LGHDT, CDR2 YNNKEL (reference sequence). Trimming took 4 bases from V and 11 from J, leaving 23 bases between them. This CDR3 is built from 15 residues. The data are from a study of blood T cells in healthy people across ages. Study-level results: In long-lived donors, naive CD4+ cell counts and diversity exceeded those of aged donors.

Together with a sample-barcoded 5' primer, a J-beta primer mix was included in a second PCR lasting roughly 6 to 12 cycles. One entry per CDR3 protein, called by TCRdb with MiXCR from the 5' RACE reads. The sample carries approximately 800,000 distinct CDR3 sequences, roughly 35% recorded once. Material for sequencing was blood. This sequence was found in a man younger than 35 in good health. The chain links TRBV3-1 to TRBJ2-5, with D tentatively TRBD1 (6 bases). CDR3 region: CASSRPGTPNNEQYF. Here the CDR3 DNA reads TGTGCCAGCAGCCGCCCCGGGACACCTAACAATGAGCAGTACTTC.